This T cell receptor beta chain was profiled in a study of blood T cells in healthy people across ages (dated by TCRdb to between 2014 and 2017). About the full investigation: In model experiments, roughly one uniquely barcoded TCR beta cDNA molecule per two T cells was captured by template switching. For two donors (one aged 18 to 30 and one aged 80 or older), the study analyzed two additional independent replicas of 1 million unique cDNA reads from the same blood draw. The study measured age-related changes in TCR beta repertoire diversity using deep sequencing normalized with unique cDNA molecular identifiers. Four age groups were formed from the donors: young (average approximately 16 years), middle-aged (approximately 42), aged (62) and long-lived (more than 75). To avoid experimental bias, donors of different ages were randomly spread across the sequencing lanes. Broad study findings and their caveats: There was a strong correlation between observed TCR beta diversity and the percentage of naive T cells measured by flow cytometry. Because donor CMV infection status was unknown, age-related changes in expanded clonotypes were potentially confounded. Observed TCR beta diversity per million T cells fell roughly linearly with age, and a significant reduction was already apparent by age approximately 41. Estimates of total diversity based on one million sequenced T cells were considered lower bounds and underestimates. Bulk unsorted PBMC profiling prevented conclusive comparison of naive and antigen-experienced compartments. Compared with the aged group, more naive CD4+ T cells, fewer expanded clones and increased TCR diversity were shown by the long-lived group, suggesting age selection.

Library method: 5' RACE. The run used an Illumina HiSeq 2500. The second PCR ran for roughly 7 to 12 cycles and used a J-beta primer mix along with a sample-barcoded 5' primer. A unique molecular identifier was introduced onto each TCR beta cDNA molecule by a template-switch 5' adaptor carrying 12 random nucleotides. Each sample yielded at least 3 million CDR3-containing paired-end reads. All of the RNA was converted into first-strand cDNA using the Mint cDNA synthesis kit, with a TRBC-specific oligonucleotide serving as the primer. Following uracil-DNA glycosylase treatment, all cDNA underwent a first 18-cycle PCR with the universal primers M1SS and BC2_uni_R. On the study's bioinformatics: Normalization of each sample was performed by random selection of 1 million high-quality reads, each carrying a distinct molecular identifier. Reads with shared molecular identifiers were discarded instead of being binned into consensus sequences. MiTCR, run with a Q25 quality threshold and the strictest error-elimination algorithm, handled CDR3 identification, clonotype clustering and error correction. Lower-bound total TCR beta diversity was estimated with a nonparametric unseen species model using Euler transformation. TCRdb trimmed the raw reads at Q25, called clones with MiXCR and kept productive beta chains. Entries are consolidated by CDR3 protein sequence, retaining the most common genes and DNA. These V and J calls rely on TCRdb rather than the paper's analysis. The sample contains 1,500,000 or so distinct CDR3 sequences, roughly 43% of them found a single time. About 4.1% of the sample comes from the top ten.

The roughly 39 donors, aged about 6 to 95 years, were systemically healthy Caucasian individuals from Russia. Each donor gave roughly 9 milliliters of peripheral blood, drawn into EDTA-treated Vacutainer tubes. Ficoll-Paque density-gradient centrifugation was used to isolate PBMCs, with at least 7 million per sample. Total RNA was extracted from PBMCs with Trizol reagent, with at least 5 micrograms obtained per sample. For every donor, flow cytometry on a PBMC aliquot measured the percentage of naive CD45RAhigh/CD27high T cells. V is cut by 2 bases and J by 9 bases, and the space between the germline ends is 20 bases. Looking up the germline V gene yields CDR1 MGHRA and CDR2 YSYEKL. The CDR3 goes from the cysteine to the phenylalanine over 17 residues. Only the CDR3 portion is preserved as DNA: 51 bases, with reading frame beginning at the first base. This clonotype was found a few times. This clone's antigen is unknown. No base quality information exists; no much larger clone differs at one position.

Specimen: blood. This receptor chain uses TRBV4-1 and TRBJ1-6; the D gene assignment is ambiguous. The TCR originated in a woman aged 18-35 years in good health. The CDR3 region has the sequence CASSQWIPITDGSPLHF. The nucleotide sequence is TGCGCCAGCAGCCAATGGATACCCATCACGGACGGTTCACCCCTCCACTTT.